This T cell receptor beta chain was retrieved from a study of beta chain features in type 1 diabetes. Regarding the study as a whole: Highly expressing activated T cells could be over-counted with a cDNA template. Whether HLA type affects TCRB rearrangement stayed undetermined in the present work. TCRB repertoires of naive, central memory and Treg cells appeared more similar among patients than among healthy donors.

Naive, central memory, regulatory and stem cell-like memory cells within the CD4+ compartment were sorted using CD45RO/CCR7/CD25/CD127/CD95/CD27. Germline V lookup: CDR1 MNHNS, CDR2 SASEGT. Trimming left V 6 bases short and J 5 bases short, with 16 bases between. The CDR3 sequence is 14 residues long. Isolated RNA was reverse transcribed in full, so expressed TCRB transcripts were sequenced. Assay: immunoSEQ multiplex PCR; the TCRdb copy retains only in-frame clones and omits some. The sample holds 330,000 or so clones; around 19% are singletons and the top ten take approximately 0.046%. There are a few counts of this clone. No antigen is known for it.

The V and J genes are TRBV6-1 and TRBJ2-5; D might be TRBD1 (6 bases). The sequenced material came from naive CD4+ T cells from blood. The clonotype originates from a woman aged 18-29 years in good health. The CDR3 spells CASRGQGSGETQYF. In DNA, the CDR3 is TGTGCCAGCAGGGGACAAGGGAGTGGGGAGACCCAGTACTTC.